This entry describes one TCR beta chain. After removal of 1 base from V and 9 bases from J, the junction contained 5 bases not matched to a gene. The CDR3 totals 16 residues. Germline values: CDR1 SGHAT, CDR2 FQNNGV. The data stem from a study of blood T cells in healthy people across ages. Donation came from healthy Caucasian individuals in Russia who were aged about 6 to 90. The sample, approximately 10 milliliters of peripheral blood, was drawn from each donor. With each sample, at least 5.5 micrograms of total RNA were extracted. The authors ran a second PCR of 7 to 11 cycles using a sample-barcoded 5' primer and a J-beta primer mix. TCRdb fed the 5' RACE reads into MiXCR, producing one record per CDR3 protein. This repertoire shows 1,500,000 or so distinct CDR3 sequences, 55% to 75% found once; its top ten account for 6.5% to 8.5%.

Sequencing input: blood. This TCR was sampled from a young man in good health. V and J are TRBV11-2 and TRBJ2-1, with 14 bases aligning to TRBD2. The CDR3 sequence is CASSLVGLAGGGEQFF. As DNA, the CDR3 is TGTGCCAGCAGCTTAGTAGGACTAGCGGGGGGTGGTGAGCAGTTCTTC.